This T cell receptor (beta chain) was sequenced in a study of low-dose radiotherapy and immunotherapy resistance in tumors. About the research overall: A dose of 0.5 Gy per fraction was delivered to Cohort 1 every 2 weeks, for a total of 6.5 Gy. It was every two weeks, one day before radiation and immunotherapy, that intravenous cyclophosphamide 200 mg/m2 was given.

The CDR3 sequence is 13 residues long. Germline V gene sequence: CDR1 ENHRY, CDR2 SYGVKD. In regard to this clonotype: The junction differs from germline at one of its ends, possibly a read error.

TRAV- and TRBV-specific primers primed first-strand cDNA, covering alpha and beta chains. TCR amplification ran approximately 22 PCR cycles using constant-region and V-primer adapter primers. One entry per CDR3 protein, called by TCRdb with MiXCR from the reads. Here the sample spans 11,000 to 15,000 distinct CDR3 sequences, about 70% being singletons. The receptor's source is a human donor with advanced metastatic prostate, ovarian, gallbladder or colorectal cancer (not recorded which). This table probably holds off-target reads from a library built for another chain. The rearrangement links TRBV10-3 to TRBJ2-7; 9 bases fit TRBD1. CDR3 nucleotide sequence: TGTGCCACCACCCGGGACAGGGTGTCCGAGCGGTACTTC. Translated: CATTRDRVSERYF.